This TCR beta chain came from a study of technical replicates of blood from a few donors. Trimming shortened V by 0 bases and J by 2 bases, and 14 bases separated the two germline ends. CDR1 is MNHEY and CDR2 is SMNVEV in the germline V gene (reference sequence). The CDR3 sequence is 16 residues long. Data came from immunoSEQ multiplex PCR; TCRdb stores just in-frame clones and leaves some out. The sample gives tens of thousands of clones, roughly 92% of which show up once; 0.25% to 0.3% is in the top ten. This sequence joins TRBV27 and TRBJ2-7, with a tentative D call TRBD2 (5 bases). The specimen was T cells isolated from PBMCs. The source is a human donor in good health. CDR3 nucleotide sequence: TGTGCCAGCAGTTTATCGGTTCTCAGAGGGCCCTACGAGCAGTACTTC. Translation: CASSLSVLRGPYEQYF.